The clone carrying this T cell receptor (beta chain) showed up just a few times. Germline V lookup: CDR1 SQVTM, CDR2 ANQGSEA. Trimming at V came to 4 bases and at J to 4 bases, leaving 10 bases not matched to a gene. CDR3 length: 15 residues. The data derive from a study of regulatory T cells in long-lasting Graves disease. Time point described: newly diagnosed GD, antithyroid drugs for less than 3 months. With RNA extracted from PBMCs as input, the TCR library was made. Researchers made TCR beta libraries by using iRepertoire HTBI primers and running Arm-PCR on CDR3 regions. MiXCR, run by TCRdb on the multiplex PCR reads, gives a single entry per CDR3 protein. The profile shows roughly 520,000 distinct CDR3 sequences, around 11% of them singletons. A further study also used this sample, focusing on T cells in Graves' hyperthyroidism and ophthalmopathy.

The chain links TRBV29-1 to TRBJ1-1; 9 bases are shared with TRBD1. This specimen consisted of peripheral blood mononuclear cells (PBMCs), obtained at new diagnosis, from a patient treated with antithyroid drugs. The sequence came from a woman under 40 with Graves disease. The CDR3 DNA reads TGCAGCGTTGGTAGGACAGGGGTTAGTGGCACTGAAGCTTTCTTT. It translates to CSVGRTGVSGTEAFF.